Listed here is a single T cell receptor (beta chain). This sample stems from a study of blood T cell repertoires in COVID-19. Background on the study: Samples representing acute and convalescent COVID-19 were sourced from the United States, Italy and Spain. The analysed material was cDNA or gDNA that came from T cells, B-cell-depleted T cells, or PBMCs.

V lost 6 bases to trimming and J lost 0 bases, with 14 bases between them. The CDR3 runs to 15 residues. The germline V gene encodes CDR1 MNHEY and CDR2 SVGEGT. In the source study's methods: Quantification of nucleated cells was approximated via reference gene primer amplification. Sequencing was performed with immunoSEQ multiplex PCR; in TCRdb, only in-frame clones are kept and a portion is missing. That table furnishes V, J and clone size, whereas the DNA furnished D and trimming. Of tens of thousands of clones in the sample, roughly 84% were seen once. The sequencing sample was made of peripheral blood. The V and J genes are TRBV6-2 or TRBV6-3 and TRBJ2-5, with D possibly matching TRBD2 (6 bases). This sequence originates from a man between 40 and 49 years old with acute or convalescent COVID-19. The CDR3 nucleotides read TGTGCCAGCAGCCCACTAGCAGCGGACCAAGAGACCCAGTACTTC. This gives the protein CASSPLAADQETQYF.